This TCR beta chain was observed in a study of post-analysis software for immune sequencing data (dated by TCRdb to between 2014 and 2017). Regarding the research as a whole: The recorded disease courses included relapsing-remitting, secondary progressive and progressive-relapsing multiple sclerosis, and some patients had no subtype annotation. A subset of samples was prepared in parallel using single-end sample barcoding, then pooled and co-amplified after Illumina adapter ligation. Patient repertoires were compared against roughly 10 previously published healthy control repertoires from donors aged 6 to 25 years. On the study overall, not on this receptor specifically: The control group was slightly older than the multiple sclerosis patient group. Patients showed significantly higher frequencies than controls for a handful of TRBV segments, among them TRBV5-6, TRBV5-1 and TRBV20-1. Strong co-clustering of samples prepared in the same batch was shown by direct clustering with F measure, prompting a batch-effect correction. Multiple sclerosis patients had significantly lower normalized Chao1 diversity than controls, a result that suggests substantial peripheral T-cell clonal expansion.

Receptor libraries were prepared by PCR. This sample was sequenced with an Illumina HiSeq 2500. Unique molecular identifiers were incorporated into TCR beta cDNA libraries to reduce PCR and sequencing biases. Every 1 to 10 million input T cells yielded about 500,000 cDNA molecules, meaning each molecule approximated one T cell. Patient libraries were prepared and sequenced with the same protocol used for the earlier healthy control dataset. Samples belonging to the same batch were prepared together, multiplexed and sequenced on a shared HiSeq lane. Under the source paper's analysis protocol: MIGEC handled the raw barcoded reads, throwing out single-read molecular identifier groups before consensus assembly and CDR3 extraction. Clonotype tables were post-analysed with VDJtools, normalizing diversity by down-sampling all datasets to the smallest sample size. In repertoire overlap clustering, CDR3 amino acid sequences, but not nucleotide sequences, were matched to correct batch-related cross-sample contamination. TCRdb trimmed public reads at Q25 via fastp, called clones via MiXCR and kept in-frame beta chains. Duplicate CDR3 protein sequences are folded into a single record with the most common DNA and genes. The V and J calls follow TCRdb's processing rather than the paper's. For this sample the table gives roughly 540,000 distinct CDR3 sequences, of which less than 40% were detected only once. The ten top clones hold 4.5% to 7.5% of the sample.

To demonstrate the VDJtools post-analysis software, TCR beta repertoires were profiled from the peripheral blood of 13 young patients with multiple sclerosis. The multiple sclerosis patients were children and adolescents between roughly 6 and 16 years of age. Cut back by 4 bases and 3 bases, the V and J ends lie 9 bases apart. CDR1 and CDR2, looked up from the germline V gene (reference sequence), are MNHEY and SMNVEV. The CDR3 spans 13 residues, from the cysteine through the phenylalanine. Of all the DNA, just the CDR3 is kept, 39 bases in frame from base 1. This clonotype was seen a few times. No cognate antigen has been identified for it. Base qualities are not recorded, but no much larger clone differs from it by a single base.

The TCR comes from a girl between 2 and 17 years old with multiple sclerosis. Sequences were obtained from blood. This chain is built from TRBV27 and TRBJ1-2, with the D segment identity uncertain. The nucleotide sequence reads as follows: TGTGCCAGCAGTTACGATTCAGACTATGGCTACACCTTC. It encodes CASSYDSDYGYTF.